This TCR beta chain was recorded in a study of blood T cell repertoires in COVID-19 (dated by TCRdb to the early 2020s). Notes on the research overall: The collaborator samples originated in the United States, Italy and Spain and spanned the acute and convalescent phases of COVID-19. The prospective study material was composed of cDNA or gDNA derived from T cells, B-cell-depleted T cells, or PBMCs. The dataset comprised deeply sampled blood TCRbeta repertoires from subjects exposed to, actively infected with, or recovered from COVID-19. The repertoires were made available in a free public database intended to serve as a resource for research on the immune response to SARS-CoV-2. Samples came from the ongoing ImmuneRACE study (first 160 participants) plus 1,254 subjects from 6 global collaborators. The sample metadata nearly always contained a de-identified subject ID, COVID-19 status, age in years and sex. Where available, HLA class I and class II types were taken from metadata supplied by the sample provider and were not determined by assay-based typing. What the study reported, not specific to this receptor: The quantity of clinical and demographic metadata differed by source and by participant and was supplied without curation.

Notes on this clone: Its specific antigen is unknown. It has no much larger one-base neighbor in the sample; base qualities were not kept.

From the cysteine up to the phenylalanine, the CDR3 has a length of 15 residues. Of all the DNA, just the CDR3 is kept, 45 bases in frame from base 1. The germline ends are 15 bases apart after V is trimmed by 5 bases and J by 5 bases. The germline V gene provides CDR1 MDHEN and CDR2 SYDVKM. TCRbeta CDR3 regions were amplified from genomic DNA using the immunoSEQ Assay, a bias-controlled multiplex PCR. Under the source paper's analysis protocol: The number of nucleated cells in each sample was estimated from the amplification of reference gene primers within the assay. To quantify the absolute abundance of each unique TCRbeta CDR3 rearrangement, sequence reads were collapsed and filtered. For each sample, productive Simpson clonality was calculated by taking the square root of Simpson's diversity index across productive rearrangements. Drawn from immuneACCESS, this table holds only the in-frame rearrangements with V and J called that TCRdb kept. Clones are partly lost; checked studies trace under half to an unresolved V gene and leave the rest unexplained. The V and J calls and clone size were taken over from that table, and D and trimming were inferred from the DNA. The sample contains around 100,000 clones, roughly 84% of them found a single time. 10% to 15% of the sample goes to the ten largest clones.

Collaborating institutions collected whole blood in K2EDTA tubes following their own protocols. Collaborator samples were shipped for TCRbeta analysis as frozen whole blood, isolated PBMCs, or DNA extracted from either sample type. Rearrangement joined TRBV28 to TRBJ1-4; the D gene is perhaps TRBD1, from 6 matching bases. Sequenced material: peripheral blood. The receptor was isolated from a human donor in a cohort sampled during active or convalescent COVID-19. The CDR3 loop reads CASSPPDRPNEKLFF. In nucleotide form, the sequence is TGTGCCAGCAGTCCCCCCGACAGGCCAAATGAAAAACTGTTTTTT. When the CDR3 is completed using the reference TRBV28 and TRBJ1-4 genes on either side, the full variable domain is DVKVTQSSRYLVKRTGEKVFLECVQDMDHENMFWYRQDPGLGLRLIYFSYDVKMKEKGDIPEGYSVSREKKERFSLILESASTNQTSMYLCASSPPDRPNEKLFFGSGTQLSVL.